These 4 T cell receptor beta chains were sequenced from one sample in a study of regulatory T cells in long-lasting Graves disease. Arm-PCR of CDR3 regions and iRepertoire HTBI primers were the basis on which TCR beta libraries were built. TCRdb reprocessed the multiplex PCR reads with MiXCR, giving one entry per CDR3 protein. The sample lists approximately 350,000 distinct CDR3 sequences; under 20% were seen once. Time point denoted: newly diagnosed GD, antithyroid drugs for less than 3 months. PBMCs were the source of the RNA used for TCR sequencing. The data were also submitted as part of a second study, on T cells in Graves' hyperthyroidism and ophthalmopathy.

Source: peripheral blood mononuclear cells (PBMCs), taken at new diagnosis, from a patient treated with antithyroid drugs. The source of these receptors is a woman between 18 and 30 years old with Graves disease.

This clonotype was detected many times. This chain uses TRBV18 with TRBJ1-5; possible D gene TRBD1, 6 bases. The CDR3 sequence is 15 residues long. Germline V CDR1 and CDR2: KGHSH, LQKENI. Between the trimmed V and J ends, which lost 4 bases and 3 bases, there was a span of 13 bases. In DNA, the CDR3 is TGTGCCAGCTCACTACAGGGAGGTTCCAATCAGCCCCAGCATTTT. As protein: CASSLQGGSNQPQHF.

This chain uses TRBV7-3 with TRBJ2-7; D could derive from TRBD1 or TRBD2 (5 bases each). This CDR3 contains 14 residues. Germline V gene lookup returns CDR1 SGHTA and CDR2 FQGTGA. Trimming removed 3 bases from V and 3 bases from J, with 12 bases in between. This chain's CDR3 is CASSFPGGSYEQYF. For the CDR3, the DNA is TGTGCCAGCAGCTTCCCTGGGGGAAGCTACGAGCAGTACTTC. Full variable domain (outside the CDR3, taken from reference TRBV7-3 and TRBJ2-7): GAGVSQTPSNKVTEKGKYVELRCDPISGHTALYWYRQSLGQGPEFLIYFQGTGAADDSGLPNDRFFAVRPEGSVSTLKIQRTERGDSAVYLCASSFPGGSYEQYFGPGTRLTVT.

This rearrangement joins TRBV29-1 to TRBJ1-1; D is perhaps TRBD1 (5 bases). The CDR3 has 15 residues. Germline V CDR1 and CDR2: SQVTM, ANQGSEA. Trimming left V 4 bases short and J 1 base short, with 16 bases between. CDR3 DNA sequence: TGCAGCGTTGCGGGGCCGGGGAATAAGAACACTGAAGCTTTCTTT. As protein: CSVAGPGNKNTEAFF.

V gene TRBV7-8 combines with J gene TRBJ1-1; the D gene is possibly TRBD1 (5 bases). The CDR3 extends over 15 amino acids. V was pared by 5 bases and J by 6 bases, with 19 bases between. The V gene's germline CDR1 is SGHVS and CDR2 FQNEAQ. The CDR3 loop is CASSLGATWESEAFF. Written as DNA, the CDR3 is TGTGCCAGCAGCCTCGGGGCCACTTGGGAGTCTGAAGCTTTCTTT.